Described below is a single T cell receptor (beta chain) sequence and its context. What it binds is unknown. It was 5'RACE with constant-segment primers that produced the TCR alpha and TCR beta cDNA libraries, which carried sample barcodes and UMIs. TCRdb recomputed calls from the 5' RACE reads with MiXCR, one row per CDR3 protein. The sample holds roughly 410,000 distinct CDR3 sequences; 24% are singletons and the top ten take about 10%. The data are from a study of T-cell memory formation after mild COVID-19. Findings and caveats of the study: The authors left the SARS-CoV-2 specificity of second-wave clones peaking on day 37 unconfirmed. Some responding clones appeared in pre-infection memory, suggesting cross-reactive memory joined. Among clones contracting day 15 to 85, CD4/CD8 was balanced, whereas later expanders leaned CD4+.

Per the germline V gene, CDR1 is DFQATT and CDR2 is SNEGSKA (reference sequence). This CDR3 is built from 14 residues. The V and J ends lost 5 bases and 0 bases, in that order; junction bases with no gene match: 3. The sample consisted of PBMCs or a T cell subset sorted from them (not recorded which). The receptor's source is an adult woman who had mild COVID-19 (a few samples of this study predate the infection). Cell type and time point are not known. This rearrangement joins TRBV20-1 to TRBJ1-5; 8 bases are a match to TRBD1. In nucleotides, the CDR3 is TGCAGTGCTCGGACAGGGCCTAGCAATCAGCCCCAGCATTTT. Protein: CSARTGPSNQPQHF.